This T cell receptor (beta chain) was recorded in a study of CD8+CD57+ T cells in acquired aplastic anemia. Turning to this clonotype: Its antigen is unidentified.

The authors sequenced patients whose flow cytometry had shown CD8+CD57+ cell expansion. Patients uniformly had severe acquired aplastic anemia. Findings and caveats of the study: Found in both controls and patients were almost 30 CD8+ CDR3 sequences.

CDR3 length: 15 amino acids. Germline CDR1 reads DFQATT; CDR2 reads SNEGSKA (reference sequence). J gave up 0 bases and V 3 bases, and 6 bases lay outside the gene matches. Investigators profiled TCR beta VDJ and CDR3 from genomic DNA template. TCRdb called the reads again in MiXCR, with one record for every CDR3 protein. This sample has 150,000 to 200,000 distinct CDR3 sequences, with about 64% found just once. The J gene is TRBJ2-5, the V gene TRBV20-1, with 8 bases identical to TRBD2. Sequenced sample: sorted CD4+, CD8+, or CD8+CD57+ T cells (not recorded which) from PBMCs. The receptor was isolated from a human donor with aplastic anemia. CDR3 amino acids: CSASGRGDYQETQYF. The DNA for the CDR3 is TGCAGTGCTAGTGGGCGGGGGGACTACCAAGAGACCCAGTACTTC.